This T cell receptor (beta chain) came from a study of cytomegalovirus exposure and HLA in healthy donors. At the level of the study: The early release's HLA-typed donors yielded 80 million to 95 million unique TCRs.

Worth noting for this clone: No antigen is known for it.

Study-wide findings and caveats: High specificity and sensitivity for cytomegalovirus status were reported for the classifier.

From germline, CDR1 is MNHEY and CDR2 SVGAGI. The CDR3 extends over 12 amino acids. Trimming shortened V by 6 bases and J by 5 bases, and 10 bases separated the two germline ends. The PCR used 60 Vbeta and 13 Jbeta primers. In the authors' methods: The count from a later analysis was roughly 80 million unique TCR beta chains, some 12 million of them shared. Some clones are missing from TCRdb's copy, which holds only in-frame ones; the method was immunoSEQ multiplex PCR. The DNA was the basis for D and trimming; V, J and clone size are from that table. Altogether about 76,000 clones are present, about 81% being singletons, with the ten largest covering about 9.5%.

The clonotype comes from a woman in her thirties or forties in good health and CMV-seropositive. The sequencing sample was made of PBMCs. The genes are TRBV6-5 and TRBJ1-2; no firm D call. CDR3 nucleotides: TGTGCCAGCAGGAAAAATGAGTATGGCTACACCTTC. This codes for CASRKNEYGYTF.